This T cell receptor beta chain derives from a study of T cells in tumors and immune-related adverse events (dated by TCRdb to the early 2020s). The treatment or condition tag for this specimen amounts to: nivolumab (PD-1 blockade) given before sampling. The DNeasy Blood and Tissue Kit was used to extract DNA from the formalin-fixed paraffin-embedded specimens. Of note for this clone: Its specific antigen is unknown. No base qualities exist here, and no much larger clone lies one base off it.

The immunoSEQ assay was used to amplify and sequence the TCR beta locus, producing bulk TCR Vbeta CDR3 data. The authors' pipeline ran thus. CDR3s were excluded if they were non-productive, were shorter than 7 amino acids, or did not start with C or end with F/W. Analysis was limited to specimens with at least 1000 reads, and clonotypes were defined at the amino acid level. To compute clonality, Pielou's evenness was subtracted from 1. Library sizes were equalized by abundance-weighted random subsampling with replacement, which was repeated 100 times so that 95% confidence intervals could be reported. Repertoire overlap was quantified using the Morisita overlap index, and the top 40 clones per specimen were examined for overlap with the irAE. The table was pulled from immuneACCESS by TCRdb, which kept in-frame rearrangements only. Such tables lose some clones; where checked, under half of the loss comes from unresolved V genes, and the rest has no known cause. That table furnishes V, J and clone size, whereas the DNA furnished D and trimming. The sample profile shows tens of thousands of clones; about 90% of them were found once. The ten largest clones add up to 1.1% to 1.5% of the sample.

From the cysteine up to the phenylalanine, the CDR3 has a length of 13 residues. Solely the CDR3 DNA is kept, with 39 bases framed from the first base. V loses 5 bases of germline sequence and J loses 3 bases, and the interval between the two ends is 11 bases. Per the germline V gene (reference sequence), LNHDA is the CDR1 and SQIVND is the CDR2. This TCR was sampled from a female donor with metastatic renal cell carcinoma. Sequenced here: lymph node tissue, sampled from a patient treated with anti-PD-1 therapy. The chain uses TRBV19 and TRBJ2-7; a weak D assignment points to TRBD2 (5 bases agree). The DNA is as follows: TGTGCCAGTAGTCCCCTCGGGATCTACGAGCAGTACTTC. Its translation is CASSPLGIYEQYF.